This paragraph reports one TCR beta chain. Germline values: CDR1 SGHDT, CDR2 YYEEEE. The CDR3 contains 15 residues. With 9 bases clipped from V and 7 bases from J, the junction kept 14 bases outside the gene matches. These data are taken from a study of CD8 T cells in Susac syndrome. The RNA input was roughly 0.45 to 1 ug, and it was reverse transcribed with random hexamers. Via MiXCR, TCRdb re-called the immunoSEQ multiplex PCR reads, giving one row per CDR3 protein. The table includes about 110,000 distinct CDR3 sequences, approximately 96% detected once. Sequenced input: CD4+ T cells from PBMCs. The clonotype originates from a human donor in good health. J is TRBJ2-2 and V is TRBV5-6; 8 nucleotides match TRBD2. Here the CDR3 DNA reads TGTGCCACCAGGCTCTGGCTACTAGCGGACGGGGAGCTGTTTTTT. It yields the protein CATRLWLLADGELFF.